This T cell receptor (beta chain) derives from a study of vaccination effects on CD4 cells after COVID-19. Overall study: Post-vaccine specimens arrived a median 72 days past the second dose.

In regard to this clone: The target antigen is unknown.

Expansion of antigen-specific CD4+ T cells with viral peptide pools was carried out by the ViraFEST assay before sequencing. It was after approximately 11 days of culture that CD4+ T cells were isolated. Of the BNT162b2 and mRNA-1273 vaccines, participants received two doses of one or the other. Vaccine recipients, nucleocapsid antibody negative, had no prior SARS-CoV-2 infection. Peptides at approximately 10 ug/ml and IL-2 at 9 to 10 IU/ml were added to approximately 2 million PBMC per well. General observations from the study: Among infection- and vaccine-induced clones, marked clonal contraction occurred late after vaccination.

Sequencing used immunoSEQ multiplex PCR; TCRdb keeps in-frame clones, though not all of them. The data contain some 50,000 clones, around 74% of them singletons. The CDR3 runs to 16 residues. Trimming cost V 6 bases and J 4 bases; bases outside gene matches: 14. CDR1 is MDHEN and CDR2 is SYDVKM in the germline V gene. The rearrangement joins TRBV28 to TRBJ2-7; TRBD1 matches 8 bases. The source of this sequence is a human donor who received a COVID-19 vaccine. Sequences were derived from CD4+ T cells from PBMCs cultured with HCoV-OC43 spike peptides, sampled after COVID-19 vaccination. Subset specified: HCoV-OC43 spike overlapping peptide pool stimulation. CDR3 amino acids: CASRARWAGGLYEQYF. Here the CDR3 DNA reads TGTGCCAGCAGAGCCCGGTGGGCAGGGGGCTTATACGAGCAGTACTTC.